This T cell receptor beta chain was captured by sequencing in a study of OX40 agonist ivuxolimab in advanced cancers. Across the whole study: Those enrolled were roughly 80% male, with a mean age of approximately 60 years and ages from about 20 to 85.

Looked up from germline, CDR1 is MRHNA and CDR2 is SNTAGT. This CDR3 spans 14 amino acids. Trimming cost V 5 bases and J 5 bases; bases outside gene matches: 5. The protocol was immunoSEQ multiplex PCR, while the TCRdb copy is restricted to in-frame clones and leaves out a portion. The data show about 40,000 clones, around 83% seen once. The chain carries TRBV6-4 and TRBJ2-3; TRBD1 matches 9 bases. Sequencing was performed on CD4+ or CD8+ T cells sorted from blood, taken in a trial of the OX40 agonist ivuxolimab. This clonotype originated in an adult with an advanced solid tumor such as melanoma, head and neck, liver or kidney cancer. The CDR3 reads CASSHRGQGDTQYF. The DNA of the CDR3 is TGTGCCAGCAGTCACAGGGGGCAGGGAGATACGCAGTATTTT.